The rows below give T cell receptor beta chains drawn from one sample of a study of Ad26.COV2.S vaccination and SARS-CoV-2 variants. Here immunoSEQ multiplex PCR was the method, and the copy in TCRdb shows in-frame clones only, minus some. Of roughly 420,000 clones listed, around 87% are singletons. The starting material was peripheral blood, obtained in a trial of Ad26.COV2.S vaccine versus placebo. These receptors were obtained from a person between 18 and 60 years old who received the Ad26.COV2.S COVID-19 vaccine or a placebo. The CDR3 runs from the conserved cysteine through the conserved F or W. Fields, in order: J gene, D gene, clone size, V gene, CDR3 protein, CDR3 DNA. A D gene is named only where the DNA matches it firmly. Clone size, where shown, is once, few, many, or a class for clones that have expanded.

TRBJ2-5 | NA | NA | TRBV7-9 | CASSLYQETQYF | TGTGCCAGCAGCCTTTACCAAGAGACCCAGTACTTC
TRBJ2-3 | NA | NA | TRBV28 | CASSLLDVDTDTQYF | TGTGCCAGCAGTTTACTGGACGTAGACACAGATACGCAGTATTTT
TRBJ2-2 | NA | NA | TRBV7-2 | CASSSTTGNGELFF | TGTGCCAGCAGCTCAACTACAGGGAACGGGGAGCTGTTTTTT
TRBJ2-7 | NA | NA | TRBV24-1 | CATSDRRAYEQYF | TGTGCCACCAGTGATAGAAGGGCCTACGAGCAGTACTTC
TRBJ1-6 | NA | NA | TRBV4-2 | CASSQELVGGQSNSPLHF | TGTGCCAGCAGCCAAGAATTAGTCGGAGGACAGTCAAATTCACCCCTCCACTTT
TRBJ1-1 | NA | NA | TRBV5-6 | CASSFFGSGAEAFF | TGTGCCAGCAGCTTTTTTGGAAGTGGGGCGGAAGCTTTCTTT
TRBJ2-5 | TRBD2 | NA | TRBV18 | CASYSQRGAEETQYF | TGTGCCAGTTACAGTCAGCGGGGGGCCGAAGAGACCCAGTACTTC
TRBJ1-4 | NA | once | TRBV19 | CASSHHRDEKLFF | TGTGCCAGTAGCCATCACAGGGATGAAAAACTGTTTTTT
TRBJ2-4 | TRBD1 | NA | TRBV13 | CASSPAGQGAIAKDIQYF | TGTGCCAGCAGCCCCGCGGGACAGGGGGCAATCGCCAAAGACATTCAGTACTTC
TRBJ1-2 | NA | NA | TRBV5-6 | CASSWGALLDLRGYTF | TGTGCCAGCAGCTGGGGGGCGTTGCTTGATCTGAGGGGCTACACCTTC
TRBJ1-5 | NA | NA | TRBV19 | CASAPGTRGTQPQHF | TGTGCCAGTGCCCCCGGGACAAGGGGAACTCAGCCCCAGCATTTT
TRBJ2-3 | NA | NA | TRBV18 | CASSLRDTQYF | TGTGCCAGCTCACTCAGGGATACGCAGTATTTT
TRBJ1-3 | NA | NA | TRBV7-3 | CASPPLRVLGANTIYF | TGTGCCAGCCCCCCCCTGAGGGTACTAGGGGCGAACACCATATATTTT
TRBJ1-1 | NA | NA | TRBV7-2 | CASSPPRDGSQEAFF | TGTGCCAGCAGCCCGCCCAGGGACGGCTCGCAGGAGGCTTTCTTT
TRBJ2-1 | TRBD1 | NA | TRBV10-2 | CASSKTGAPNGGMKQFF | TGCGCCAGCAGTAAGACAGGGGCCCCCAATGGAGGAATGAAGCAGTTCTTC
TRBJ1-6 | NA | NA | TRBV2 | CASRGENSPLHF | TGTGCCAGCAGAGGGGAAAATTCACCCCTCCACTTT
TRBJ2-3 | NA | NA | TRBV28 | CASSLGSTDTQYF | TGTGCCAGCAGTTTGGGTAGCACAGATACGCAGTATTTT
TRBJ2-2 | TRBD1 | NA | TRBV7-9 | CASSPPVLGQGATGELFF | TGTGCCAGCAGCCCCCCGGTTTTAGGACAGGGGGCAACGGGGGAGCTGTTTTTT
TRBJ2-7 | NA | NA | TRBV3-1/TRBV3-2 | CASSQEWTYSSGEPYEQYF | TGTGCCAGCAGCCAAGAATGGACCTATTCTTCAGGGGAGCCCTACGAGCAGTACTTC
TRBJ2-5 | TRBD2 | NA | TRBV4-3 | CASSQGLAETQYF | TGCGCCAGCAGCCAGGGACTAGCAGAGACCCAGTACTTC
TRBJ2-1 | TRBD2 | NA | TRBV6-2/TRBV6-3 | CASSNRGGLFNEQFF | TGTGCCAGCAGTAACCGGGGGGGCCTATTCAATGAGCAGTTCTTC
TRBJ1-5 | NA | NA | TRBV19 | CASQWSNQPQHF | TGTGCCAGCCAGTGGAGCAATCAGCCCCAGCATTTT
TRBJ2-2 | TRBD1 | NA | TRBV11-1 | CASSRQGATGELFF | TGTGCCAGCAGCCGACAGGGGGCCACCGGGGAGCTGTTTTTT
TRBJ2-1 | NA | NA | TRBV4-3 | CASSRLSEAEQFF | TGCGCCAGCAGCCGCCTCTCCGAGGCAGAGCAGTTCTTC
TRBJ1-2 | TRBD1 | NA | TRBV28 | CASRERDRPYGYTF | TGTGCCAGCAGAGAGAGGGACAGACCCTATGGCTACACCTTC
TRBJ1-1 | TRBD1 | NA | TRBV18 | CASSTTGLNTEAFF | TGTGCCAGCTCAACGACAGGGTTGAACACTGAAGCTTTCTTT
TRBJ2-2 | NA | once | TRBV30 | CAWSVLPRGSGELFF | TGTGCCTGGAGTGTACTTCCCCGGGGTTCCGGGGAGCTGTTTTTT
TRBJ2-7 | NA | NA | TRBV5-4 | CASSKTTAGRFEQYF | TGTGCCAGCAGTAAGACTACCGCGGGAAGGTTCGAGCAGTACTTC
TRBJ2-1 | NA | NA | TRBV28 | CASRRGGLNYNEQFF | TGTGCCAGTCGCCGGGGCGGACTCAACTACAATGAGCAGTTCTTC
TRBJ2-7 | NA | NA | TRBV28 | CASSQPPPSWPYEQYF | TGTGCCAGCAGTCAACCTCCCCCCTCATGGCCCTACGAGCAGTACTTC
TRBJ2-5 | NA | NA | TRBV15 | CATSKGDNQETQYF | TGTGCCACCAGCAAGGGGGACAACCAAGAGACCCAGTACTTC
TRBJ2-3 | NA | NA | TRBV7-3 | CASSSATDTQYF | TGTGCCAGCAGCTCCGCCACAGATACGCAGTATTTT
TRBJ2-1 | NA | NA | TRBV10-3 | CAIGQRDEQFF | TGTGCCATCGGACAGAGGGATGAGCAGTTCTTC
TRBJ2-4 | NA | NA | TRBV19 | CASSLGGTKNIQYF | TGTGCCAGTTCTCTTGGGGGAACCAAAAACATTCAGTACTTC
TRBJ2-7 | NA | NA | TRBV4-3 | CASSQGFRSYEQYF | TGCGCCAGCAGCCAAGGCTTCAGGTCCTACGAGCAGTACTTC
TRBJ2-7 | NA | NA | TRBV4-1 | CASSPRAGSYEQYF | TGCGCCAGCAGCCCACGGGCGGGATCCTACGAGCAGTACTTC
TRBJ1-1 | TRBD1 | NA | TRBV7-9 | CASSPGQGALNTEAFF | TGTGCCAGCAGCCCGGGACAGGGGGCCCTGAACACTGAAGCTTTCTTT
TRBJ1-2 | NA | NA | TRBV5-1 | CASSNDRVYGYTF | TGCGCCAGCAGCAACGACAGAGTCTATGGCTACACCTTC
TRBJ1-2 | NA | NA | TRBV9 | CASSAGLGANYGYTF | TGTGCCAGCAGCGCCGGGTTGGGGGCTAACTATGGCTACACCTTC
TRBJ2-2 | NA | NA | TRBV25-1 | CASSGTTAGELFF | TGTGCCAGCAGTGGCACAACCGCCGGGGAGCTGTTTTTT
TRBJ1-1 | NA | NA | TRBV12-5 | CASGLVRGGPADRAEAFF | TGTGCTAGTGGTTTGGTACGGGGGGGCCCAGCGGATAGAGCTGAAGCTTTCTTT
TRBJ1-2 | NA | NA | TRBV3-1/TRBV3-2 | CASSQDLTGSYGYTF | TGTGCCAGCAGCCAAGATCTTACAGGCTCCTATGGCTACACCTTC
TRBJ1-3 | NA | NA | TRBV19 | CASSINSGNTIYF | TGTGCCAGTAGTATTAACTCTGGAAACACCATATATTTT
TRBJ2-2 | TRBD2 | once | TRBV5-1 | CASRDLAAVPGELFF | TGCGCCAGCAGGGATCTAGCGGCGGTTCCCGGGGAGCTGTTTTTT
TRBJ2-2 | NA | NA | TRBV19 | CASSFGSGELFF | TGTGCCAGTAGCTTCGGAAGCGGGGAGCTGTTTTTT